These 9 T cell receptor beta chains were sequenced from one sample in a study of blood T cell repertoires in COVID-19. Clones were sequenced by immunoSEQ multiplex PCR, and TCRdb holds only the in-frame ones, with some missing. The repertoire holds 230,000 or so clones, with 89% as singletons. Sequenced input: peripheral blood. The source of these receptors is a woman between 35 and 50 years old who had recovered from COVID-19.

The rearrangement joins TRBV9 to TRBJ2-3; TRBD2 aligns across 10 bases. This CDR3 comprises 15 residues. Trimming removed 4 bases from V and 8 bases from J; junction bases left unmatched: 10. CDR1 and CDR2 from the germline V gene are SGDLS and YYNGEE. The CDR3 loop is CASSPEGAGGITQYF. The DNA for the CDR3 is TGTGCCAGCAGCCCAGAGGGAGCGGGAGGGATTACGCAGTATTTT.

The chain uses TRBV5-4 and TRBJ2-5; 7 nucleotides agree with TRBD2. Germline trimming cut 6 bases from V and 5 bases from J; bases unmatched to any gene: 10. From germline, CDR1 is SGHNT and CDR2 YYREEE (reference sequence). The CDR3 is 14 amino acids. CDR3 region: CASTFAGDGETQYF. DNA of the CDR3: TGTGCCAGCACATTTGCGGGGGACGGGGAGACCCAGTACTTC. Looking up the rest from reference TRBV5-4 and TRBJ2-5 gives the full variable domain: ETGVTQSPTHLIKTRGQQVTLRCSSQSGHNTVSWYQQALGQGPQFIFQYYREEENGRGNFPPRFSGLQFPNYSSELNVNALELDDSALYLCASTFAGDGETQYFGPGTRLLVL.

J is TRBJ2-5 and V is TRBV28; 13 positions agree with TRBD2. Germline V gene data show CDR1 as MDHEN and CDR2 as SYDVKM. The CDR3 is 16 amino acids. The V and J ends lost 6 bases and 4 bases, in that order; junction bases with no gene match: 8. CDR3 nucleotide sequence: TGTGCCAGCAGCCCTGGGACTAGCGGGACCGGAGAGACCCAGTACTTC. Translated, it gives CASSPGTSGTGETQYF.

The CDR3 DNA is TGTGCCTGGAGTCTACAGGGGAGCGAAAAACTGTTTTTT. Its translation: CAWSLQGSEKLFF. V usage is TRBV30 and J usage is TRBJ1-4; 7 nucleotides match TRBD1. J was trimmed by 8 bases and V by 2 bases; bases with no gene match: 5. The length of the CDR3 is 13 residues. Germline-derived CDR1 and CDR2 are GTSNPN and SVGIG (reference sequence).

The CDR3 sequence: CASSTGLAEAFF. The CDR3 nucleotides read TGCGCCAGCAGTACGGGACTGGCTGAAGCTTTCTTT. The chain links TRBV5-1 to TRBJ1-1; possibly TRBD1 for D (5 bases). The germline V and J ends were trimmed by 5 bases and 6 bases, with 11 bases remaining between them. The CDR3 is 12 amino acids. Looked up from germline, CDR1 is SGHRS and CDR2 is YFSETQ.

The chain recombines TRBV28 with TRBJ2-2, with 12 bases lining up with TRBD2. This CDR3 region has 19 residues. The germline gives CDR1 MDHEN, CDR2 SYDVKM. Losses at the gene ends were 7 bases for V and 1 base for J; bases not matched to a gene: 13. The CDR3 nucleotides read TGTGCCAGCAAGGTTGGCGTAGGGACTAGCGGGTGGAACACCGGGGAGCTGTTTTTT. Translation gives CASKVGVGTSGWNTGELFF.

The chain has TRBV7-2 and TRBJ2-5; maybe TRBD2 (5 bases). V was pared by 8 bases and J by 5 bases, with 15 bases between. Germline CDR1 and CDR2: SGHTA and FQGNSA. The CDR3 runs to 13 residues. The CDR3 region is CASRLVGGETQYF. The CDR3 region has the DNA TGTGCCAGCCGCCTCGTGGGCGGGGAGACCCAGTACTTC.

The chain links TRBV27 to TRBJ2-3, with D unresolved. Germline assignment: CDR1 MNHEY and CDR2 SMNVEV (reference sequence). The CDR3 sequence is 15 residues long. Trimming left V 0 bases short and J 2 bases short, with 9 bases between. The CDR3 protein is CASSLSMASTDTQYF. As DNA, the CDR3 is TGTGCCAGCAGTTTATCGATGGCCTCCACAGATACGCAGTATTTT.

This clone was seen only a few times. This chain joins TRBV5-6 and TRBJ2-3; 10 bases align to TRBD2. CDR3 length: 17 residues. The V gene's germline CDR1 is SGHDT and CDR2 YYEEEE. Trimming took 0 bases from V and 1 from J; bases not matched to a gene: 5. This chain's CDR3 is CASSLAGLAGGTDTQYF. The CDR3 DNA is TGTGCCAGCAGCTTGGCCGGTCTAGCGGGGGGCACAGATACGCAGTATTTT.